The next 27 T cell receptor beta chains were all read from a single sample in a study of regulatory T cells in long-lasting Graves disease. Time point reported: newly diagnosed GD, antithyroid drugs for less than 3 months. The authors made the TCR library using RNA they extracted from PBMCs. According to the study, TCR beta libraries were built with iRepertoire HTBI primers and CDR3-region Arm-PCR. TCRdb redid the calling of the multiplex PCR reads with MiXCR, one entry per CDR3 protein. The sample has about 220,000 distinct CDR3 sequences, roughly 19% seen once. This sample also appeared in a second study, on T cells in Graves' hyperthyroidism and ophthalmopathy.

Here the sequenced sample was peripheral blood mononuclear cells (PBMCs), taken at new diagnosis, from a patient treated with antithyroid drugs. The origin of the receptors is a woman aged 25 to 39 with Graves disease.

At least ten counts were recorded for this clonotype. V is TRBV15 and J is TRBJ2-1, with a possible D match to TRBD2 (5 bases). Germline CDR1 is LNHNV and CDR2 is YYDKDF (reference sequence). The CDR3 runs 14 residues. V was pared by 3 bases and J by 9 bases, with 15 bases between. CDR3 coding DNA: TGTGCCACCAGCAGTCTAGCAGGCTTGGGTGAGCAGTTCTTC. It translates to CATSSLAGLGEQFF. Combining the CDR3 with reference TRBV15 and TRBJ2-1 gives the whole variable domain DAMVIQNPRYQVTQFGKPVTLSCSQTLNHNVMYWYQQKSSQAPKLLFHYYDKDFNNEADTPDNFQSRRPNTSFCFLDIRSPGLGDTAMYLCATSSLAGLGEQFFGPGTRLTVL.

This clonotype was picked up a small number of times. This sequence joins TRBV9 and TRBJ2-1; D possibly corresponds to TRBD2 (5 bases). Germline V gene sequence: CDR1 SGDLS, CDR2 YYNGEE. This CDR3 has 15 amino acids. Between the trimmed V and J ends, which lost 0 bases and 4 bases, there was a span of 11 bases. The CDR3 nucleotides read TGTGCCAGCAGCGTAGCGTCTAGCAGGTACAATGAGCAGTTCTTC. Its protein is CASSVASSRYNEQFF.

This clonotype was seen ten or more times. The rearrangement uses TRBV28 and TRBJ1-2, with D perhaps matching TRBD1 (6 bases). The length of the CDR3 is 14 residues. The V end was cut by 4 bases, the J end by 7 bases, with 16 bases between. Germline-derived CDR1 and CDR2 are MDHEN and SYDVKM. CDR3 DNA sequence: TGTGCCAGCAGTTACCTGGACGGGGGCAGTGGCTACACCTTC. This translates into CASSYLDGGSGYTF.

In this sample, this clonotype turned up many times. The junction departs from the called germline gene at one end, perhaps through a read error. V gene TRBV10-2 combines with J gene TRBJ2-5, with TRBD2 identical over 7 bases. The CDR3 has 19 amino acids. Germline CDR1 is WSHSY and CDR2 is SAAADI. CDR3 nucleotide sequence: TGCGCCAGTAGTGACGGGTACGGGGCTAGCGGAAACCCGCCGGAGACCCAGTACTTC. This translates into CASSDGYGASGNPPETQYF.

This clonotype showed up many times. This chain joins TRBV25-1 and TRBJ1-1, with D perhaps matching TRBD1 (6 bases). The CDR3 has 14 residues. Germline V gives CDR1 MGHDK, CDR2 SYGVNS. Trimming cost V 4 bases and J 0 bases, with 9 bases left between them. CDR3 residues: CASSVGQMNTEAFF. Here the CDR3 DNA reads TGTGCCAGCAGTGTAGGACAGATGAACACTGAAGCTTTCTTT.

This clonotype appeared many times. This chain connects TRBV6-1 to TRBJ2-2; tentative D call: TRBD1 (6 bases). Germline loops: CDR1 MNHNS, CDR2 SASEGT. This CDR3 contains 16 residues. V lost 7 bases, J lost 4 bases, and 19 bases lay in between. CDR3 DNA sequence: TGTGCCAGCACCTATACCAGGGGCCTGGCCACCGGGGAGCTGTTTTTT. Protein: CASTYTRGLATGELFF.

At least ten counts were recorded for this clonotype. The chain couples TRBV6-2 or TRBV6-3 to TRBJ1-5, with 8 bases matching TRBD1. Trimming removed 2 bases from V and 5 bases from J; junction bases left unmatched: 5. In germline, CDR1 is MNHEY, CDR2 SVGEGT. The CDR3 is 15 residues long. This chain's CDR3 is CASSYRATGDQPQHF. In DNA form, the CDR3 reads TGTGCCAGCAGTTACCGGGCGACAGGGGATCAGCCCCAGCATTTT.

The genes are TRBV4-1 and TRBJ1-6; 7 nucleotides match TRBD1. The germline V gene encodes CDR1 MGHRA and CDR2 YSYEKL. Germline trimming cut 6 bases from V and 14 bases from J; bases unmatched to any gene: 13. The CDR3 is 14 amino acids. CDR3 in DNA: TGCGCCAGCAGTCGCGAGTGGAGGGGACAGTCCCTCCACTTT. Encoded protein: CASSREWRGQSLHF.

This clonotype has a count of ten or more. The chain employs TRBV6-1 and TRBJ1-4, with a weak D call TRBD1 (5 bases). V lost 3 bases and J lost 8, with 10 bases in between. The length of the CDR3 is 13 residues. In germline, CDR1 is MNHNS, CDR2 SASEGT. The CDR3 loop reads CASSEQGDEKLFF. In DNA, the CDR3 is TGTGCCAGCAGTGAGCAGGGCGACGAAAAACTGTTTTTT.

At least ten counts were recorded for this clonotype. The CDR3 DNA reads TGTGCCAGCAGCTTAGCTGCAGGGCCCTACGAGCAGTACTTC. Amino acid sequence: CASSLAAGPYEQYF. The chain joins TRBV7-9 to TRBJ2-7; possible D gene TRBD1, 5 bases. V lost 0 bases, J lost 2 bases, and 8 bases lay in between. CDR1 and CDR2 from the germline V gene are SEHNR and FQNEAQ (reference sequence). The CDR3 extends over 14 amino acids.

This clonotype has at least ten counts. The rearrangement joins TRBV4-2 to TRBJ1-1, with a tentative D call TRBD1 (5 bases). The CDR3 is 16 residues long. V dropped 0 bases and J dropped 0 bases, with 11 bases sitting between them. Germline V gives CDR1 LGHNA, CDR2 YNFKEQ. The chain's CDR3 is CASSQEAGLMNTEAFF. CDR3 DNA: TGTGCCAGCAGCCAAGAGGCGGGACTGATGAACACTGAAGCTTTCTTT.

Comment on this clonotype: This could be a read error, since a much larger clone is one nucleotide away. V is TRBV5-6 and J is TRBJ1-6, with unresolved D. Germline V CDR1 and CDR2: SGHDT, YYEEEE. This CDR3 spans 12 amino acids. DNA of the CDR3: TGTGCCAGCAGCTTGGCCAAGGCACCCATCCACTTT. Amino acids: CASSLAKAPIHF.

This clonotype has ten or more counts. The rearrangement uses TRBV20-1 and TRBJ1-6, with D perhaps TRBD1 (6 bases). Germline values: CDR1 DFQATT, CDR2 SNEGSKA (reference sequence). CDR3 size: 15 residues. The V end lost 3 bases, the J end lost 0 bases, and 9 bases lay between the germline ends. The CDR3 DNA reads as TGCAGTGCTAGGGACAGAAGCTCCTATAATTCACCCCTCCACTTT. Amino acid sequence: CSARDRSSYNSPLHF.

The table lists this clonotype with many counts. This sequence joins TRBV11-2 and TRBJ2-5; possibly TRBD2 for D (5 bases). CDR1 is SGHAT, CDR2 FQNNGV, per germline. V was pared by 7 bases and J by 5 bases, with 8 bases between. This CDR3 contains 11 residues. The CDR3 region has the DNA TGTGCCAGCACCGGCGGGGAGACCCAGTACTTC. This encodes CASTGGETQYF.

This clonotype has ten or more counts. The V call is TRBV6-1, the J call TRBJ2-2; TRBD2 aligns across 7 bases. The V gene's germline CDR1 is MNHNS and CDR2 SASEGT. The V segment lost 11 bases and the J segment 2 bases; nucleotides outside the gene matches: 8. The length of the CDR3 is 14 residues. CDR3 loop: CASGGGDNTGELFF. The CDR3 nucleotides read TGTGCCTCGGGAGGCGGAGACAACACCGGGGAGCTGTTTTTT.

The CDR3 nucleotides read TGTGCCAGCAGTTCGGGGTGGGCCGAGAGCCCCAAAAACATTCAGTACTTC. Protein: CASSSGWAESPKNIQYF. The gene calls are TRBV12-3 or TRBV12-4 and TRBJ2-4; possibly TRBD2 for D (5 bases). The CDR3 sequence is 17 residues long. Trimming took 4 bases from V and 2 from J, leaving 18 bases between them.

In this sample, this clonotype turned up once. The J gene is TRBJ2-7, the V gene TRBV28; a weak D match, TRBD2 (6 bases). Trimming removed 5 bases from V and 0 bases from J, with 14 bases in between. Germline V gene data show CDR1 as MDHEN and CDR2 as SYDVKM. This CDR3 is built from 15 residues. CDR3 amino acids: CASSGGIGSSYEQYF. The CDR3 DNA reads as TGTGCCAGCAGTGGGGGGATTGGCAGCTCCTACGAGCAGTACTTC.

Ten or more counts support this clonotype. This chain connects TRBV11-3 to TRBJ1-1, with 7 bases aligning to TRBD1. Germline loops: CDR1 SGHNT, CDR2 YENEEA. Trimming took 4 bases from V and 0 from J; bases not matched to a gene: 14. CDR3 length: 18 residues. The CDR3 nucleotides read TGTGCCAGCAGCTCCCTCGGACAGGCTCTTATTATGAACACTGAAGCTTTCTTT. As protein: CASSSLGQALIMNTEAFF.

This clonotype was seen repeatedly, ten times or more. The rearrangement uses TRBV12-3 or TRBV12-4 and TRBJ2-7; 12 bases match TRBD1. V gave up 4 bases and J gave up 6 bases; unmatched junction bases: 7. The CDR3 extends over 15 amino acids. CDR3 loop: CASSSAGTGGREQYF. CDR3 in DNA: TGTGCCAGCAGTTCGGCCGGGACAGGGGGCCGCGAGCAGTACTTC.

This clonotype was found many times. V is TRBV30 and J is TRBJ2-5, with a weak D call TRBD2 (6 bases). The V gene's germline CDR1 is GTSNPN and CDR2 SVGIG (reference sequence). The CDR3 sequence is 13 residues long. Trimming stripped 4 bases from V and 1 base from J, with 10 bases between. The CDR3 protein is CAWKGSGQETQYF. In nucleotides, the CDR3 is TGTGCCTGGAAGGGTAGCGGCCAAGAGACCCAGTACTTC.

This clonotype appeared many times. The rearrangement links TRBV5-6 to TRBJ1-2; D ambiguous. The germline V and J ends were trimmed by 0 bases and 5 bases, with 14 bases remaining between them. CDR1 and CDR2 from the germline V gene are SGHDT and YYEEEE. The CDR3 extends over 15 amino acids. CDR3 bases: TGTGCCAGCAGCTTGGGACACCAAGCGATATATGGCTACACCTTC. Translated, it gives CASSLGHQAIYGYTF.

This clonotype has only a few counts. J is TRBJ1-3 and V is TRBV9; possible D gene TRBD1, 6 bases. The germline V and J ends were trimmed by 4 bases and 0 bases, with 14 bases remaining between them. The germline gives CDR1 SGDLS, CDR2 YYNGEE. The length of the CDR3 is 16 residues. Written as DNA, the CDR3 is TGTGCCAGCAGCTACGAAGGGGGTTACTCTGGAAACACCATATATTTT. It yields the protein CASSYEGGYSGNTIYF.

This clonotype was seen many times. The chain combines TRBV20-1 with TRBJ2-5; unclear D gene. V was clipped by 2 bases and J by 0 bases, with 10 bases between them. Germline V gene data show CDR1 as DFQATT and CDR2 as SNEGSKA (reference sequence). The CDR3 sequence is 14 residues long. The CDR3 DNA follows: TGCAGTGCTAGACCGCGACCAGACCAAGAGACCCAGTACTTC. Encoded protein: CSARPRPDQETQYF.

The rearrangement links TRBV28 to TRBJ2-3; D may correspond to TRBD1 or TRBD2 (6 bases each). The DNA end is a closer match to TRBJ2-5, so the J assignment may be wrong. This CDR3 has 14 amino acids. Germline-derived CDR1 and CDR2 are MDHEN and SYDVKM. CDR3 in amino acids: CASSNSGALETQYF. For the CDR3, the DNA is TGTGCCAGCAGTAATTCGGGGGCCCTAGAGACCCAGTACTTC.

This clonotype was seen more than once but under ten times. The V call is TRBV19, the J call TRBJ2-2; D could derive from TRBD1 or TRBD2 (5 bases each). From germline, CDR1 is LNHDA and CDR2 SQIVND (reference sequence). V dropped 3 bases and J dropped 4 bases, with 18 bases sitting between them. The CDR3 spans 17 residues. CDR3 sequence (DNA): TGTGCCAGTAGTATCCTCGGGGTGAGGGGAATCACCGGGGAGCTGTTTTTT. Translated: CASSILGVRGITGELFF. Variable domain in full (rest from reference TRBV19 and TRBJ2-2): DGGITQSPKYLFRKEGQNVTLSCEQNLNHDAMYWYRQDPGQGLRLIYYSQIVNDFQKGDIAEGYSVSREKKESFPLTVTSAQKNPTAFYLCASSILGVRGITGELFFGEGSRLTVL.

In the case of this clonotype: Possible read error: a much larger clone is one base away. J is TRBJ1-1 and V is TRBV27; D is possibly TRBD1 (5 bases). This CDR3 has 13 residues. Trimming cost V 6 bases and J 0 bases, with 8 bases left between them. CDR1 and CDR2 (germline): MNHEY, SMNVEV (reference sequence). CDR3: CASRVDMNTEAFF. DNA for the CDR3: TGTGCCAGCAGGGTGGACATGAACACTGAAGCTTTCTTT.

This clonotype was counted at least ten times. The chain carries TRBV20-1 and TRBJ2-7; D gene ambiguous. The V end lost 3 bases, the J end lost 4 bases, and 13 bases lay between the germline ends. The length of the CDR3 is 13 residues. Germline CDR1 DFQATT, CDR2 SNEGSKA (reference sequence). CDR3 sequence reads: CSASVRRPYEQYF. CDR3 DNA: TGCAGTGCTAGTGTCAGGAGACCTTACGAGCAGTACTTC.